This entry features one T cell receptor (beta chain) sequence. As yet, its antigen is unknown. The source of the sample is a study of T cells in localized non-small cell lung cancer. Findings of the study overall: Across samples, adjacent lung featured a median around 56 of the top 100 tumor clones. Tumor showed lower T cell clonality than uninvolved adjacent lung, where it was highest.

Profiling relied on immunoSEQ multiplex PCR, and the TCRdb table lists in-frame clones only, not all of them. The sample has almost 20,000 clones, around nine tenths seen once. Sequencing used peripheral blood, obtained before any cancer treatment. The source is a man aged 40-75 years with stage I lung adenocarcinoma.

In DNA form, the CDR3 reads TGTGCCAGCAGCTTAAGGATACTAGCGGGGGGCCAAGGTGAGCAGTTCTTC. It codes for CASSLRILAGGQGEQFF. The rearrangement uses TRBV7-8 and TRBJ2-1; 12 bases are a match to TRBD2. The CDR3 has 17 residues. Losses at the gene ends were 2 bases for V and 9 bases for J; bases not matched to a gene: 11. Germline CDR1 is SGHVS and CDR2 is FQNEAQ.